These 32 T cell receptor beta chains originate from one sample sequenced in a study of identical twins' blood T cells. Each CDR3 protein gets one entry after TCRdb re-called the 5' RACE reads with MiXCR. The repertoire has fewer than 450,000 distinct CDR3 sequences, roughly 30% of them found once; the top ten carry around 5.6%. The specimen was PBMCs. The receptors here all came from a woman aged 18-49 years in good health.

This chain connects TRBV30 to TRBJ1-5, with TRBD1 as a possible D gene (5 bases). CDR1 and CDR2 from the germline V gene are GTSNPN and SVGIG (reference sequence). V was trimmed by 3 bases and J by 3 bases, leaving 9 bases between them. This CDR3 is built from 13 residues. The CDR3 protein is CAWSGHPNQPQHF. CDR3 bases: TGTGCCTGGAGCGGACATCCCAATCAGCCCCAGCATTTT.

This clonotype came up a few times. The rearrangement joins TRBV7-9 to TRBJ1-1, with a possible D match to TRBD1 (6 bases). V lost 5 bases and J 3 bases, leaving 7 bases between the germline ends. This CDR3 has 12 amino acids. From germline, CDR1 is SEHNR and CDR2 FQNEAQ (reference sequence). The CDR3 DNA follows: TGTGCCAGCAGCAAGGGGGACACTGAAGCTTTCTTT. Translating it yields CASSKGDTEAFF.

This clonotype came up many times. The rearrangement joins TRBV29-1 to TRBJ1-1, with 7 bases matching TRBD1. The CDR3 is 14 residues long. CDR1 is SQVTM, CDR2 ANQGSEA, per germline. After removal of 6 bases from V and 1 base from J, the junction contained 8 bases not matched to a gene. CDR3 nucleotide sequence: TGCAGCGTGACTCCGGGACAGCGGAACACTGAAGCTTTCTTT. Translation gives CSVTPGQRNTEAFF.

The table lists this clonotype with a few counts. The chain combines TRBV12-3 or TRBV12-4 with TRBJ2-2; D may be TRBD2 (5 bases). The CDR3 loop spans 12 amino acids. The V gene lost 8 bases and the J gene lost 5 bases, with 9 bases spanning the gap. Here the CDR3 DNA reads TGTGCCAGCCGGGGTTGGACCGGGGAGCTGTTTTTT. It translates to CASRGWTGELFF.

The CDR3 sequence is CSVARTTGTEAFF. CDR3 nucleotides: TGCAGCGTTGCCAGGACGACGGGCACTGAAGCTTTCTTT. This rearrangement joins TRBV29-1 to TRBJ1-1; D is unclear. V dropped 4 bases and J dropped 4 bases, with 13 bases sitting between them. Germline V CDR1 and CDR2: SQVTM, ANQGSEA. CDR3 length: 13 residues.

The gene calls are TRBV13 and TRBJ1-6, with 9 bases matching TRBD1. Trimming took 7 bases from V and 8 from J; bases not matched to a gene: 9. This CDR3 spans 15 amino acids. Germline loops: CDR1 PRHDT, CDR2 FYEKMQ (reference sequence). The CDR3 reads CASKYRDREYSPLHF. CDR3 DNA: TGTGCCAGCAAATACCGGGACAGGGAATATTCACCCCTCCACTTT.

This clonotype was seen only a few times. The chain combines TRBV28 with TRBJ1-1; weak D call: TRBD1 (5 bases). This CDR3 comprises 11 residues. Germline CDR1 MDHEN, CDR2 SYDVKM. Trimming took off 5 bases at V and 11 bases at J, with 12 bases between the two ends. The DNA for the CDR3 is TGTGCCAGCAGTATGTACGGGGGTGCTTTCTTT. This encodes CASSMYGGAFF.

The CDR3 sequence: CSVDRGGSHTQYF. DNA for the CDR3: TGCAGCGTTGATCGGGGGGGCTCACATACGCAGTATTTT. The chain has TRBV29-1 and TRBJ2-3, with 8 bases identical to TRBD2. CDR1 SQVTM and CDR2 ANQGSEA come from the germline V gene. The CDR3 consists of 13 residues. The V gene end was trimmed by 3 bases and the J gene end by 7 bases; junction bases not matched to a gene: 6.

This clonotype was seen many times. The CDR3 loop reads CASSYGDNEQFF. Written as DNA, the CDR3 is TGTGCCAGCAGTTACGGTGACAATGAGCAGTTCTTC. The chain combines TRBV6-2 or TRBV6-3 with TRBJ2-1; D remains unclear. The CDR3 spans 12 residues. Trimming cost V 2 bases and J 5 bases, with 4 bases left between them. Germline V gene lookup returns CDR1 MNHEY and CDR2 SVGEGT.

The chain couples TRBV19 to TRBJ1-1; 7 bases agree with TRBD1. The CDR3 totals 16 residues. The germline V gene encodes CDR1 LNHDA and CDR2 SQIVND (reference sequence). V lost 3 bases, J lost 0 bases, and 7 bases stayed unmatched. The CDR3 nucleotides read TGTGCCAGTAGTATGGGACAGACGAGATTGAACACTGAAGCTTTCTTT. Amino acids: CASSMGQTRLNTEAFF.

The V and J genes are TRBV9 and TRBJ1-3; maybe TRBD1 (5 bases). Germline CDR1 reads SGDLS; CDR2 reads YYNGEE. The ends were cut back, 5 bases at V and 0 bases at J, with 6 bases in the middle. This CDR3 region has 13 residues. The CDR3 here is CASRDTSGNTIYF. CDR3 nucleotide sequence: TGTGCCAGCAGGGACACCTCTGGAAACACCATATATTTT.

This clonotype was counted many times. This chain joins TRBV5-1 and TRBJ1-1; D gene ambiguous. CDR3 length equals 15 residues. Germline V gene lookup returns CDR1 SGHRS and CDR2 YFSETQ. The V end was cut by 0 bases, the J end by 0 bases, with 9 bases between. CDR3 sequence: CASSLVPAMNTEAFF. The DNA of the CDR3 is TGCGCCAGCAGCTTGGTACCAGCGATGAACACTGAAGCTTTCTTT. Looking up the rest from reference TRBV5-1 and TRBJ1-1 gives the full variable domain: KAGVTQTPRYLIKTRGQQVTLSCSPISGHRSVSWYQQTPGQGLQFLFEYFSETQRNKGNFPGRFSGRQFSNSRSEMNVSTLELGDSALYLCASSLVPAMNTEAFFGQGTRLTVV.

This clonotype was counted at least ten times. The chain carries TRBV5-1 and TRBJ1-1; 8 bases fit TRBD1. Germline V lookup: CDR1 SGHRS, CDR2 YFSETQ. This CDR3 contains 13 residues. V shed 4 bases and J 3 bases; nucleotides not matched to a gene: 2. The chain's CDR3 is CASSQTGDTEAFF. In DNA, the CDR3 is TGCGCCAGCAGCCAGACAGGGGACACTGAAGCTTTCTTT.

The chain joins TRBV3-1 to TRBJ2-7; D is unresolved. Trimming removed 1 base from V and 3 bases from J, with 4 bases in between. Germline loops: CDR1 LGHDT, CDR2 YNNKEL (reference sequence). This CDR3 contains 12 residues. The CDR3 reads CASSQANYEQYF. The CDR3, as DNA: TGTGCCAGCAGCCAAGCCAACTACGAGCAGTACTTC.

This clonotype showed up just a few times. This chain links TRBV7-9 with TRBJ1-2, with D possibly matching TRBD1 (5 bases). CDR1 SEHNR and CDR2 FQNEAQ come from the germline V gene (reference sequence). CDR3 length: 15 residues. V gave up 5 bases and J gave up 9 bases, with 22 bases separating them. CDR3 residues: CASSVVRGAPGRYTF. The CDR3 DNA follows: TGTGCCAGCAGCGTAGTTCGCGGGGCACCAGGGCGCTACACCTTC.

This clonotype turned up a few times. The CDR3 reads CASSLASLTYNEQFF. In nucleotides, the CDR3 is TGCGCCAGCAGCTTGGCCAGCCTTACATACAATGAGCAGTTCTTC. The chain carries TRBV5-1 and TRBJ2-1; D is ambiguous. The CDR3 extends over 15 amino acids. Trimming stripped 0 bases from V and 4 bases from J, with 11 bases between. CDR1 and CDR2 (germline): SGHRS, YFSETQ.

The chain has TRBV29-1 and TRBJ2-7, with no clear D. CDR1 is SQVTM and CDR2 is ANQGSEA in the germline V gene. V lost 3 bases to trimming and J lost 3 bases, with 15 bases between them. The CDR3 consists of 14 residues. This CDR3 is CSVDWRGVGYEQYF. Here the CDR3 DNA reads TGCAGCGTTGATTGGCGCGGTGTGGGCTACGAGCAGTACTTC.

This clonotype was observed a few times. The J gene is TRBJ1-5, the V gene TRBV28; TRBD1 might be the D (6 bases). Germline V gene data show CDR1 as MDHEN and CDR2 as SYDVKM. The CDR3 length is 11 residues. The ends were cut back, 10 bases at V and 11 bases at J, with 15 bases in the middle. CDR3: CAIDGTNTQHF. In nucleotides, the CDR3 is TGTGCCATCGATGGGACAAATACCCAGCATTTT.

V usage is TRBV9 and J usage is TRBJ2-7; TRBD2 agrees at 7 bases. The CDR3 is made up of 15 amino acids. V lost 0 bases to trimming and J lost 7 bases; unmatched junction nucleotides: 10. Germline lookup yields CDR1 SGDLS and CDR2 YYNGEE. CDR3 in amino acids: CASSVEASGGREQYF. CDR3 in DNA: TGTGCCAGCAGCGTAGAGGCTAGCGGTGGCAGGGAGCAGTACTTC.

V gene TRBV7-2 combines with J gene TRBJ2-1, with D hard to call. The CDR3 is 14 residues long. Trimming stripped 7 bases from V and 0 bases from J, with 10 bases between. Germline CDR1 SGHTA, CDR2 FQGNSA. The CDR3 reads CASTPRLSYNEQFF. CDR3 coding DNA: TGTGCCAGCACCCCTCGCCTCTCCTACAATGAGCAGTTCTTC. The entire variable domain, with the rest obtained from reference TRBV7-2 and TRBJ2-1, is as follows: GAGVSQSPSNKVTEKGKDVELRCDPISGHTALYWYRQSLGQGLEFLIYFQGNSAPDKSGLPSDRFSAERTGGSVSTLTIQRTQQEDSAVYLCASTPRLSYNEQFFGPGTRLTVL.

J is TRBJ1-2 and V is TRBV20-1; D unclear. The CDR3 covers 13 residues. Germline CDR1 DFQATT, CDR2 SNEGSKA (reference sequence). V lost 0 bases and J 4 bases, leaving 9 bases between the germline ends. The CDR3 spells CSARDGHSYGYTF. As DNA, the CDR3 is TGCAGTGCTAGAGACGGGCATAGCTATGGCTACACCTTC.

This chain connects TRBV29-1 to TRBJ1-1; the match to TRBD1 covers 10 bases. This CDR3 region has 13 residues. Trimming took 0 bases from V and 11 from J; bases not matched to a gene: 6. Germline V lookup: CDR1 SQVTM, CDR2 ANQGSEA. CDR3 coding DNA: TGCAGCGTTGAAGATCGAGGGGACAGGGGTGCTTTCTTT. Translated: CSVEDRGDRGAFF.

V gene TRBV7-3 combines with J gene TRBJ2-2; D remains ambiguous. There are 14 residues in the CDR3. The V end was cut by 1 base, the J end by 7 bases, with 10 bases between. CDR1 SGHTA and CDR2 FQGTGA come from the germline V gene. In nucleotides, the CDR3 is TGTGCCAGCAGCTTAAGAAACACCGGCGGGGAGCTGTTTTTT. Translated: CASSLRNTGGELFF. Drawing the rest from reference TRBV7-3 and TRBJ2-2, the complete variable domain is GAGVSQTPSNKVTEKGKYVELRCDPISGHTALYWYRQSLGQGPEFLIYFQGTGAADDSGLPNDRFFAVRPEGSVSTLKIQRTERGDSAVYLCASSLRNTGGELFFGEGSRLTVL.

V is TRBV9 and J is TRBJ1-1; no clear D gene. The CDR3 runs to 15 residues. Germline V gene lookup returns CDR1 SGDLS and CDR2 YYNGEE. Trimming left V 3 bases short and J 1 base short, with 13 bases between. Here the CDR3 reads CASSAGKGPNTEAFF. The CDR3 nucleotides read TGTGCCAGCAGCGCCGGGAAGGGCCCGAACACTGAAGCTTTCTTT. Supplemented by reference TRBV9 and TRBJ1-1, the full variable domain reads DSGVTQTPKHLITATGQRVTLRCSPRSGDLSVYWYQQSLDQGLQFLIQYYNGEERAKGNILERFSAQQFPDLHSELNLSSLELGDSALYFCASSAGKGPNTEAFFGQGTRLTVV.

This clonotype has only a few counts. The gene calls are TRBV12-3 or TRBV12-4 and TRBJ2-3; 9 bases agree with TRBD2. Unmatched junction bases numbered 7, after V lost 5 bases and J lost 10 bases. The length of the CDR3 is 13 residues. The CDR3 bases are TGTGCCAGCAGTCCCGGCGGGGGGGTTGCGCAGTATTTT. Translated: CASSPGGGVAQYF.

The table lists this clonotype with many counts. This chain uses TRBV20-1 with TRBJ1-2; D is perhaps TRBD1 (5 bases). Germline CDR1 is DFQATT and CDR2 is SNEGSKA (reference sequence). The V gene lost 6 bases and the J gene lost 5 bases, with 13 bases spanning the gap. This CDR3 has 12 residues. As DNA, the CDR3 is TGCAGTGCCGTAGGGGACTGGTATGGCTACACCTTC. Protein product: CSAVGDWYGYTF.

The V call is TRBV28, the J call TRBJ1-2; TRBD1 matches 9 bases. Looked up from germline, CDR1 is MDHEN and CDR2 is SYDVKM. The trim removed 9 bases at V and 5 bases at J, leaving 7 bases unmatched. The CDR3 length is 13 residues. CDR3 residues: CASTGGGWYGYTF. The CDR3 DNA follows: TGTGCCAGTACAGGGGGCGGTTGGTATGGCTACACCTTC.

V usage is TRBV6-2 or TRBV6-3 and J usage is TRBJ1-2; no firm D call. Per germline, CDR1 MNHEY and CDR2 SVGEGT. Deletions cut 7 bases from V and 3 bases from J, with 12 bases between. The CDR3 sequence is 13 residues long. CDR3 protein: CASKGWGDYGYTF. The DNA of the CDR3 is TGTGCCAGCAAAGGTTGGGGAGACTATGGCTACACCTTC.

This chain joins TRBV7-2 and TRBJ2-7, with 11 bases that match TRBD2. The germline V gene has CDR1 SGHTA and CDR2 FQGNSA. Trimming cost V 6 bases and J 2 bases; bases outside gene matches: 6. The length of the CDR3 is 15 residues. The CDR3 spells CASSQTSGMTYEQYF. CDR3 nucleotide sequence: TGTGCCAGCAGTCAGACTAGCGGGATGACCTACGAGCAGTACTTC.

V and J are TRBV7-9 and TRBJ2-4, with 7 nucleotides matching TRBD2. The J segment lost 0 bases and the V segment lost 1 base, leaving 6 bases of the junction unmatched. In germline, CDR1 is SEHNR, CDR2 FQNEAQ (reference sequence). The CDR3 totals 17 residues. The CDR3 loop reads CASSLGGLAVAKNIQYF. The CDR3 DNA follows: TGTGCCAGCAGCTTAGGTGGGCTAGCGGTAGCCAAAAACATTCAGTACTTC.

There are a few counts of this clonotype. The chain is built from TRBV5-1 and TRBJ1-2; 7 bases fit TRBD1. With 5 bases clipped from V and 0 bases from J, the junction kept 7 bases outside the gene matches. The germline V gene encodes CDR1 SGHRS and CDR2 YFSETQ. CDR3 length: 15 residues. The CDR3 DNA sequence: TGCGCCAGCAGGCAGGGGGTGACAACTAACTATGGCTACACCTTC. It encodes CASRQGVTTNYGYTF.

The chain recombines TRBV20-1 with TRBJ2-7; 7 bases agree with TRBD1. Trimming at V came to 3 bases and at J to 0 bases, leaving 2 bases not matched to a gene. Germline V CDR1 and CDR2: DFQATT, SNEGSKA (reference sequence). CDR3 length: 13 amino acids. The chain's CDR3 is CSASRDSSYEQYF. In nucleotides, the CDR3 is TGCAGTGCTAGCCGGGACAGCTCCTACGAGCAGTACTTC.